Listed below are T cell receptor beta chains from one sample, sequenced in a study of regulatory T cells. Repertoires were generated with immunoSEQ multiplex PCR, while TCRdb's copy carries only in-frame clones and drops some. The sample carries around 15,000 clones, around 90% recorded once. Sample: CD8+ T cells sorted from blood. These TCRs come from a person aged 18-30 years with CD3G deficiency. Both conserved end residues are part of each CDR3. The D gene is left open where the match is weak. The listing skips clone size in some rows; elsewhere it reads once, few, many or a size class.

d_gene: .
v_gene: TRBV5-1
j_gene: TRBJ2-1
abundance: .
CDR3nt: TGCGCCAGCAGCTCTACACCCCAGGGATACTCCTACAATGAGCAGTTCTTC
CDR3aa: CASSSTPQGYSYNEQFF

d_gene: TRBD1
v_gene: TRBV6-5
j_gene: TRBJ1-2
abundance: once
CDR3nt: TGTGCCAGCAGTTATCGGCAGGGGGGTAACTATGGCTACACCTTC
CDR3aa: CASSYRQGGNYGYTF

d_gene: .
v_gene: TRBV2
j_gene: TRBJ2-7
abundance: .
CDR3nt: TGTGCCAGCAGTGAGCTATCGGCAGGTCTACGTCGGTACTTC
CDR3aa: CASSELSAGLRRYF

d_gene: TRBD1
v_gene: TRBV5-8
j_gene: TRBJ2-2
abundance: .
CDR3nt: TGTGCCAGCAGCATGGACAGGAGCAACACCGGGGAGCTGTTTTTT
CDR3aa: CASSMDRSNTGELFF

d_gene: TRBD1
v_gene: TRBV7-6
j_gene: TRBJ2-7
abundance: .
CDR3nt: TGTGCCAGCAGCTTAGGAGGGGGCGCCTTCTACGAGCAGTACTTC
CDR3aa: CASSLGGGAFYEQYF

d_gene: TRBD2
v_gene: TRBV7-2
j_gene: TRBJ2-7
abundance: .
CDR3nt: TGTGCCAGCAGCTTACTAGAGCTAGCGGGGGGGATTGCCTACGAGCAGTACTTC
CDR3aa: CASSLLELAGGIAYEQYF

d_gene: TRBD1
v_gene: TRBV7-7
j_gene: TRBJ1-4
abundance: .
CDR3nt: TGTGCTAGCAGTCGTACAGGGGGCCCTAATGAAAAACTGTTTTTT
CDR3aa: CASSRTGGPNEKLFF

d_gene: .
v_gene: TRBV12-5
j_gene: TRBJ1-2
abundance: .
CDR3nt: TGTGCTAGTGGCGGGTATGGCTACACCTTC
CDR3aa: CASGGYGYTF

d_gene: .
v_gene: TRBV13
j_gene: TRBJ2-1
abundance: .
CDR3nt: TGTGCCAGCACCACGAGGACCTACAATGAGCAGTTCTTC
CDR3aa: CASTTRTYNEQFF

d_gene: .
v_gene: TRBV19
j_gene: TRBJ2-7
abundance: .
CDR3nt: TGTGCCAGTAGTATAGCGAGTGGCGACAGAATCTACGAGCAGTACTTC
CDR3aa: CASSIASGDRIYEQYF

d_gene: TRBD1
v_gene: TRBV6-1
j_gene: TRBJ2-1
abundance: .
CDR3nt: TGTGCCAGCAGTGGGGGGGACAGGGTCAATGAGCAGTTCTTC
CDR3aa: CASSGGDRVNEQFF

d_gene: TRBD1
v_gene: TRBV28
j_gene: TRBJ1-5
abundance: .
CDR3nt: TGTGCCAGCAGTTTATCCGGGACAGGGTTCCAGCCCCAGCATTTT
CDR3aa: CASSLSGTGFQPQHF

d_gene: .
v_gene: TRBV29-1
j_gene: TRBJ1-2
abundance: .
CDR3nt: TGCAGCGTTGAAAGAGGACAGCTGGCTTATGGCTACACCTTC
CDR3aa: CSVERGQLAYGYTF

d_gene: .
v_gene: TRBV20-1
j_gene: TRBJ1-1
abundance: .
CDR3nt: TGCAGTGCTTGGATGGGGGGGGCTTTCTTT
CDR3aa: CSAWMGGAFF

d_gene: .
v_gene: TRBV28
j_gene: TRBJ1-2
abundance: few
CDR3nt: TGTGCCGTCGGAGCTAACTATGGCTACACCTTC
CDR3aa: CAVGANYGYTF

d_gene: .
v_gene: TRBV28
j_gene: TRBJ2-7
abundance: .
CDR3nt: TGTGCCAGCAGTCCCTCCCTTGCCTCTCCGGGCCTAAGCTACGGCGAGCAGTACTTC
CDR3aa: CASSPSLASPGLSYGEQYF

d_gene: .
v_gene: TRBV12-5
j_gene: TRBJ2-2
abundance: .
CDR3nt: TGTGCTAGTGTGAAAACCGGGGAGCTGTTTTTT
CDR3aa: CASVKTGELFF

d_gene: .
v_gene: TRBV19
j_gene: TRBJ1-1
abundance: once
CDR3nt: TGTGCCAGTAGTCGAGGGGCGACTGAAGCTTTCTTT
CDR3aa: CASSRGATEAFF

d_gene: .
v_gene: TRBV12-2
j_gene: TRBJ1-4
abundance: .
CDR3nt: TGTGCAAGTCGGCGGGGGGCAAAACTGTTTTTT
CDR3aa: CASRRGAKLFF

d_gene: TRBD1
v_gene: TRBV7-9
j_gene: TRBJ1-1
abundance: .
CDR3nt: TGTGCCAGCAGCCCGGGACAGGCAATGAACACTGAAGCTTTCTTT
CDR3aa: CASSPGQAMNTEAFF

d_gene: .
v_gene: TRBV6-6
j_gene: TRBJ1-4
abundance: once
CDR3nt: TGTGCCAGCAGTCCCGTGGAGGGCGAAAAACTGTTTTTT
CDR3aa: CASSPVEGEKLFF

d_gene: .
v_gene: TRBV28
j_gene: TRBJ2-7
abundance: .
CDR3nt: TGTGCCAGCAGTAGCAGTAGGGCCTACGAGCAGTACTTC
CDR3aa: CASSSSRAYEQYF

d_gene: TRBD2
v_gene: TRBV13
j_gene: TRBJ2-2
abundance: once
CDR3nt: TGTGCCAGCAGCCATACCGGACTAGAGAACACCGGGGAGCTGTTTTTT
CDR3aa: CASSHTGLENTGELFF

d_gene: .
v_gene: TRBV15
j_gene: TRBJ2-3
abundance: .
CDR3nt: TGTGCCACCAGCCTCCGGGGGAGCACAGATACGCAGTATTTT
CDR3aa: CATSLRGSTDTQYF

d_gene: .
v_gene: TRBV5-6
j_gene: TRBJ1-5
abundance: .
CDR3nt: TGTGCCAGCAGCTCTACTTATAGCAATCAGCCCCAGCATTTT
CDR3aa: CASSSTYSNQPQHF

d_gene: .
v_gene: TRBV29-1
j_gene: TRBJ2-2
abundance: once
CDR3nt: TGCAGCGGGAGGTTTAGGGGCAGGAACACCGGGGAGCTGTTTTTT
CDR3aa: CSGRFRGRNTGELFF

d_gene: .
v_gene: TRBV5-4
j_gene: TRBJ2-1
abundance: .
CDR3nt: TGTGCCAGCAGCTTGGTGTGGGGGGCCTTTTACAATGAGCAGTTCTTC
CDR3aa: CASSLVWGAFYNEQFF

d_gene: TRBD1
v_gene: TRBV14
j_gene: TRBJ2-2
abundance: .
CDR3nt: TGTGCCAGCAGCCAAGCGGGACAGACACCGAACACCGGGGAGCTGTTTTTT
CDR3aa: CASSQAGQTPNTGELFF